These T cell receptor beta chains were read from a single sample in a study of identical twins. TCRdb reprocessed the 5' RACE reads with MiXCR, giving one entry per CDR3 protein. The sample lists about 100,000 distinct CDR3 sequences; about 6% were seen once. Source material: memory T cells sorted from blood. Source of these receptors: a woman aged 50 to 60 in good health. CDR3s include the opening cysteine and the closing phenylalanine or tryptophan. Fields, in order: J gene, D gene, V gene, clone size, CDR3 DNA, CDR3 protein. A D gene is named only where the DNA matches it firmly. Some rows have no size entry. The others give once, few or many, or a class for an expanded clone.

TRBJ2-2 TRBD2 TRBV2 many TGTGCCAGCAGTTCGACTAGCGGGAAGGCCGGGGAGCTGTTTTTT CASSSTSGKAGELFF
TRBJ2-1 TRBD2 TRBV6-5 - TGTGCCAGCAGTTATCCCGCGGGAGGCTACAATGAGCAGTTCTTC CASSYPAGGYNEQFF
TRBJ2-7 - TRBV6-1 many TGTGCCAGCAATGACGGATTTTACGAGCAGTACTTC CASNDGFYEQYF
TRBJ1-4 - TRBV19 few TGTGCCAGTCGATCTGACAGTGGCTATGAAAAACTGTTTTTT CASRSDSGYEKLFF
TRBJ1-1 - TRBV7-2 few TGTGCCAGCACCCAGCGGGCGCCCAACACTGAAGCTTTCTTT CASTQRAPNTEAFF
TRBJ2-7 - TRBV30 few TGTGCCTGGAGTGTACCTAGCGTCTCCTACGAGCAGTACTTC CAWSVPSVSYEQYF
TRBJ1-1 - TRBV6-1 many TGTGCCAGCAGTGGGACAGTGAACACTGAAGCTTTCTTT CASSGTVNTEAFF
TRBJ2-1 TRBD2 TRBV5-1 many TGCGCCAGCAGCCGCGGGACTAGCTGGGACAATGAGCAGTTCTTC CASSRGTSWDNEQFF
TRBJ2-1 TRBD1 TRBV15 many TGTGCCACCAGCAGATCAATGACAGGGCTTGAGCAGTTCTTC CATSRSMTGLEQFF
TRBJ2-7 TRBD2 TRBV3-1 many TGTGCCAGCAGCCAACTAGGCGGGAGGGCCGCCGAGCAGTACTTC CASSQLGGRAAEQYF
TRBJ1-1 TRBD1 TRBV30 few TGTGCCTGGAGTGCCGGGACAGCGAACACTGAAGCTTTCTTT CAWSAGTANTEAFF
TRBJ2-2 - TRBV12-3/TRBV12-4 many TGTGCCAGCAGTTTCCCGGCAGGGAAAAACACCGGGGAGCTGTTTTTT CASSFPAGKNTGELFF
TRBJ2-1 - TRBV6-6 - TGTGCCAGCAGACCCGGGCCAGGGTTGCCCCCCAATGAGCAGTTCTTC CASRPGPGLPPNEQFF
TRBJ2-2 - TRBV2 few TGTGCCAGCAGTGAATACCAGGGTAACACCGGGGAGCTGTTTTTT CASSEYQGNTGELFF
TRBJ1-1 - TRBV5-1 many TGCGCCAGCAGCCCCGGGACCACGAACACTGAAGCTTTCTTT CASSPGTTNTEAFF
TRBJ2-5 TRBD2 TRBV7-9 many TGTGCCAGCAGCTGGCCGGGACTAGCGGTACAAGAGACCCAGTACTTC CASSWPGLAVQETQYF
TRBJ1-5 TRBD1 TRBV2 many TGTGCCAGCAGTGAACCGATTCTCGGACAGGGTAGTGATCAGCCCCAGCATTTT CASSEPILGQGSDQPQHF
TRBJ2-5 TRBD2 TRBV7-8 many TGTGCCAGCAGCCCGCCGGGACTAGCGGCCTCGAGGGAGACCCAGTACTTC CASSPPGLAASRETQYF
TRBJ2-1 TRBD2 TRBV12-3/TRBV12-4 many TGTGCCAGCAGTTTTACTAGCGGCAATGAGCAGTTCTTC CASSFTSGNEQFF
TRBJ1-2 - TRBV7-9 many TGTGCCAGCAGCTTAGCGGGTGCCAGGGACGGCTACACCTTC CASSLAGARDGYTF
TRBJ2-7 - TRBV20-1 few TGCAGTGCTAGAGATTTGAACAGGGGAGGCCACGAGCAGTACTTC CSARDLNRGGHEQYF
TRBJ2-7 TRBD1 TRBV27 - TGTGCCAGCAGTTTACTGGACAGGGGAGGTAACGAGCAGTACTTC CASSLLDRGGNEQYF
TRBJ2-3 - TRBV7-9 many TGTGCCAGCAGCTCCCCAATCGCCACAGATACGCAGTATTTT CASSSPIATDTQYF
TRBJ1-2 - TRBV9 many TGTGCCAGCAGCCCAATGGAGGGGGGGGGTTTTGGCTACACCTTC CASSPMEGGGFGYTF
TRBJ2-1 TRBD2 TRBV15 many TGTGCCACCAGCAGCACCGGGACTAGCGGGAGATTGCAGTTCTTC CATSSTGTSGRLQFF
TRBJ2-5 TRBD2 TRBV6-5 many TGTGCCAGCAGTTACACGGGACTAGGCGAAGAGACCCAGTACTTC CASSYTGLGEETQYF
TRBJ2-7 TRBD2 TRBV25-1 many TGTGCCAGCAGTTCTAGCGGCTCCTACGAGCAGTACTTC CASSSSGSYEQYF
TRBJ1-2 TRBD1 TRBV5-5 many TGTGCCAGCACAACAGGGGAAAGAACCTATGGCTACACCTTC CASTTGERTYGYTF
TRBJ2-3 TRBD2 TRBV7-3 many TGTGCCAGCAGCTCCAGCGGGACGGGGGATACGCAGTATTTT CASSSSGTGDTQYF
TRBJ2-4 - TRBV5-4 many TGTGCCAGCAGCTTGAATGGAGGGAGAGGCGACATTCAGTACTTC CASSLNGGRGDIQYF
TRBJ2-5 - TRBV11-2 many TGTGCCAGCAGCTTAGACTCGGGCCTCGGGGAGACCCAGTACTTC CASSLDSGLGETQYF
TRBJ2-3 TRBD2 TRBV9 many TGTGCCAGCAGCGGGACTAGCGGCACAGATACGCAGTATTTT CASSGTSGTDTQYF
TRBJ2-5 TRBD1 TRBV6-1 once TGTGCCAGCACCTGGACAGGGTTCGCCCAAGAGACCCAGTACTTC CASTWTGFAQETQYF
TRBJ1-1 - TRBV28 many TGTGCCAGCAGTTTAGGGGACCCGGGGACTGAAGCTTTCTTT CASSLGDPGTEAFF
TRBJ2-1 - TRBV20-1 many TGCAGTGCTAGTTTTCGGAGGGGATCCTACAATGAGCAGTTCTTC CSASFRRGSYNEQFF
TRBJ1-5 - TRBV10-2 many TGCGCCATTTCACAGGACACCAATCAGCCCCAGCATTTT CAISQDTNQPQHF
TRBJ2-3 - TRBV7-8 few TGTGCCAGCAGCTTATGGACGGCTAGCACAGATACGCAGTATTTT CASSLWTASTDTQYF
TRBJ1-1 - TRBV12-3/TRBV12-4 few TGTGCCAGCAGTCCACAGGGAGAACCGGGCACTGAAGCTTTCTTT CASSPQGEPGTEAFF
TRBJ2-2 - TRBV28 many TGTGCCAGCAGTCGGACGGACACCGGGGAGCTGTTTTTT CASSRTDTGELFF
TRBJ1-4 - TRBV29-1 many TGCAGCGTTGACGGGGACCTAACTAATGAAAAACTGTTTTTT CSVDGDLTNEKLFF
TRBJ1-1 TRBD1 TRBV10-3 - TGTGCCATAGGACAGGGGAGAACTGAAGCTTTCTTT CAIGQGRTEAFF
TRBJ2-3 - TRBV9 many TGTGCCAGCAGCGTAGGGACAGGCACAGATACGCAGTATTTT CASSVGTGTDTQYF
TRBJ2-5 - TRBV29-1 - TGCAGCATCCGAGGCGTAGCAGAGACCCAGTACTTC CSIRGVAETQYF
TRBJ1-1 - TRBV6-5 many TGTGCCAGCGGACGAGCTGAAGCTTTCTTT CASGRAEAFF
TRBJ2-1 - TRBV5-1 - TGCGCCAGCAGCTGGACAGGAACTAGCGGTTACAATGAGCAGTTCTTC CASSWTGTSGYNEQFF
TRBJ2-1 - TRBV2 few TGTGCCACCTTTGAAAGGCATGAGCAGTTCTTC CATFERHEQFF
TRBJ1-2 - TRBV29-1 - TGCAGCGTTGAAGGATTCTATGGCTACACCTTC CSVEGFYGYTF
TRBJ1-2 - TRBV20-1 few TGCAGTGCTAGAGGTCCCCAGGGTGGCTACACCTTC CSARGPQGGYTF
TRBJ1-1 - TRBV11-2 few TGTGCCAGCAGCTTAGAGTCGGGTGGGAGCACTGAAGCTTTCTTT CASSLESGGSTEAFF
TRBJ2-2 - TRBV12-5 - TGTGCTAGTGGTTTAGACCTCGGCGGGGAGCTGTTTTTT CASGLDLGGELFF
TRBJ2-1 TRBD2 TRBV28 few TGTGCCAGCAGTTCTCCCGCTAGCGGGAGCAGGGATGAGCAGTTCTTC CASSSPASGSRDEQFF
TRBJ2-2 TRBD1 TRBV6-5 few TGTGCCAGCAGTTCTGGGACAGGGGCCGGGGAGCTGTTTTTT CASSSGTGAGELFF